These 32 T cell receptor beta chains were all obtained from the same sample, sequenced in a study of blood T cell repertoires in COVID-19. Generated by immunoSEQ multiplex PCR, the TCRdb table keeps only in-frame clones and is missing some. The profile shows fewer than 200,000 clones, 88% of them singletons. Specimen: peripheral blood. These receptors all come from a man aged 35-49 years with active or convalescent COVID-19.

This rearrangement joins TRBV19 to TRBJ2-3, with TRBD2 matching 8 bases. With 3 bases clipped from V and 1 base from J, the junction kept 3 bases outside the gene matches. This CDR3 contains 15 residues. CDR1 LNHDA and CDR2 SQIVND come from the germline V gene (reference sequence). The CDR3 coding sequence is TGTGCCAGTAGTATCTCAGCGGGGGGCACAGATACGCAGTATTTT. As protein: CASSISAGGTDTQYF.

In this sample, this clone turned up a few times. This rearrangement joins TRBV3-1 (or the pseudogene TRBV3-2) to TRBJ1-1, with 8 nucleotides matching TRBD1. The CDR3 length is 14 residues. With V trimmed by 5 bases and J by 1 base, 3 bases remained unmatched. In germline, CDR1 is LGHDT, CDR2 YNNKEL (reference sequence). The CDR3 region is CASSSGGGNTEAFF. DNA for the CDR3: TGTGCCAGCAGCTCAGGGGGCGGGAACACTGAAGCTTTCTTT.

This chain links TRBV13 with TRBJ1-5; D call uncertain. With 1 base removed from V and 4 bases from J, the gap between germline ends came to 23 bases. The germline CDR1 and CDR2 sequences are PRHDT and FYEKMQ (reference sequence). The CDR3 length is 19 residues. The chain's CDR3 is CASSLESRLDGGGNQPQHF. The CDR3 coding sequence is TGTGCCAGCAGCTTAGAATCCCGGTTAGATGGAGGAGGTAATCAGCCCCAGCATTTT.

The V call is TRBV7-2, the J call TRBJ1-6; D remains ambiguous. V lost 5 bases and J 9 bases, leaving 17 bases between the germline ends. The CDR3 length is 15 residues. The germline V gene has CDR1 SGHTA and CDR2 FQGNSA. CDR3 nucleotides: TGTGCCAGCAGCATCGGGATAATAGGTGGTTCACCCCTCCACTTT. Residues: CASSIGIIGGSPLHF. Complete variable domain (other parts from reference TRBV7-2 and TRBJ1-6): GAGVSQSPSNKVTEKGKDVELRCDPISGHTALYWYRQSLGQGLEFLIYFQGNSAPDKSGLPSDRFSAERTGGSVSTLTIQRTQQEDSAVYLCASSIGIIGGSPLHFGNGTRLTVT.

This chain links TRBV19 with TRBJ2-1; 8 bases agree with TRBD2. V shed 5 bases, J shed 9 bases, and the junction held 12 bases outside the gene matches. The CDR3 has 15 amino acids. Germline V gives CDR1 LNHDA, CDR2 SQIVND (reference sequence). CDR3 residues: CASSHPPGGPIEQFF. Written as DNA, the CDR3 is TGTGCCAGTAGTCACCCCCCGGGAGGGCCGATTGAGCAGTTCTTC.

This chain uses TRBV2 with TRBJ2-1; D remains ambiguous. V was cut by 0 bases and J by 14 bases, with 11 bases left in between. CDR3 size: 12 residues. The germline gives CDR1 SNHLY, CDR2 FYNNEI. CDR3 bases: TGTGCCAGCAGTGAAGCTTTGTCTAGAGAGTTCTTC. This gives the protein CASSEALSREFF.

CDR3 sequence reads: CATTKTSGNTDTQYF. As DNA, the CDR3 is TGTGCCACCACGAAGACTAGCGGGAACACAGATACGCAGTATTTT. The chain links TRBV25-1 to TRBJ2-3; TRBD2 matches at 11 bases. V lost 10 bases to trimming and J lost 2 bases; unmatched junction nucleotides: 8. CDR1 and CDR2 (germline): MGHDK, SYGVNS. CDR3 length: 15 amino acids.

The chain carries TRBV7-2 and TRBJ2-7, with 7 positions matching TRBD2. V shed 1 base, J shed 2 bases, and the junction held 5 bases outside the gene matches. Germline V gives CDR1 SGHTA, CDR2 FQGNSA. The CDR3 length is 15 residues. The DNA for the CDR3 is TGTGCCAGCAGCTTAGGACTAGCAAGCACCTACGAGCAGTACTTC. Its translation is CASSLGLASTYEQYF. Drawing the rest from reference TRBV7-2 and TRBJ2-7, the complete variable domain is GAGVSQSPSNKVTEKGKDVELRCDPISGHTALYWYRQSLGQGLEFLIYFQGNSAPDKSGLPSDRFSAERTGGSVSTLTIQRTQQEDSAVYLCASSLGLASTYEQYFGPGTRLTVT.

This rearrangement joins TRBV7-2 to TRBJ1-2; no reliable D call. V dropped 3 bases and J dropped 5 bases, with 10 bases sitting between them. The CDR3 runs to 13 residues. Germline V gives CDR1 SGHTA, CDR2 FQGNSA. The CDR3 region has the DNA TGTGCCAGCAGCTTTAGCGGATTATATGGCTACACCTTC. Encoded protein: CASSFSGLYGYTF.

The chain employs TRBV3-1 (or the pseudogene TRBV3-2) and TRBJ2-2; tentative D call: TRBD2 (5 bases). Looked up from germline, CDR1 is LGHDT and CDR2 is YNNKEL (reference sequence). Deletions cut 2 bases from V and 3 bases from J, with 13 bases between. The CDR3 runs 16 residues. The DNA for the CDR3 is TGTGCCAGCAGCCAAATAAGACTACAGTACACCGGGGAGCTGTTTTTT. Translating gives CASSQIRLQYTGELFF.

This sequence joins TRBV4-2 and TRBJ1-1; 9 bases align to TRBD1. Germline CDR1 is LGHNA and CDR2 is YNFKEQ. The V gene end was trimmed by 1 base and the J gene end by 4 bases; junction bases not matched to a gene: 13. The CDR3 length is 18 residues. In DNA form, the CDR3 reads TGTGCCAGCAGCCAAGGCTACCGGGACAGGGAAGGGAGCACTGAAGCTTTCTTT. Translating it yields CASSQGYRDREGSTEAFF.

The CDR3 here is CASRRGRVTDTQYF. For the CDR3, the DNA is TGTGCCAGCAGGCGGGGCAGGGTCACAGATACGCAGTATTTT. The rearrangement uses TRBV7-9 and TRBJ2-3, with a possible D match to TRBD2 (6 bases). Deletions cut 6 bases from V and 2 bases from J, with 12 bases between. The length of the CDR3 is 14 residues. Germline lookup yields CDR1 SEHNR and CDR2 FQNEAQ (reference sequence).

J is TRBJ2-7 and V is TRBV6-6, with TRBD2 identical over 13 bases. Trimming took 5 bases from V and 4 from J; bases not matched to a gene: 5. There are 15 residues in the CDR3. Germline V gene sequence: CDR1 MNHNY, CDR2 SVGAGI (reference sequence). The CDR3 region is CASSGTSGILYEQYF. In DNA, the CDR3 is TGTGCCAGCAGTGGGACTAGCGGGATTTTATACGAGCAGTACTTC.

This chain links TRBV4-2 with TRBJ2-3; 8 nucleotides align to TRBD2. V dropped 8 bases and J dropped 2; count of bases not matched to a gene: 12. Germline V gene lookup returns CDR1 LGHNA and CDR2 YNFKEQ. This CDR3 has 16 amino acids. The CDR3 nucleotides are TGTGCCAGCCGACCCGCGGGGGGCCGATCCACAGATACGCAGTATTTT. It codes for CASRPAGGRSTDTQYF.

V is TRBV5-1 and J is TRBJ1-1; 7 bases align to TRBD1. CDR3 length: 13 amino acids. V shed 4 bases, J shed 11 bases, and the junction held 11 bases outside the gene matches. CDR1 is SGHRS and CDR2 is YFSETQ in the germline V gene. In DNA form, the CDR3 reads TGCGCCAGCAGCCCGCAGAGGGGGCCAACTGCTTTCTTT. Its protein product is CASSPQRGPTAFF.

The rearrangement links TRBV27 to TRBJ2-1; a possible D gene is TRBD2 (5 bases). The germline V gene encodes CDR1 MNHEY and CDR2 SMNVEV (reference sequence). V was clipped by 6 bases and J by 10 bases, with 13 bases between them. The CDR3 is 12 residues long. The CDR3 DNA reads TGTGCCAGCAGCACAAGGACGGGAGAGCAGTTCTTC. It encodes CASSTRTGEQFF.

The V gene is TRBV25-1, the J gene TRBJ1-2; TRBD1 agrees at 7 bases. The CDR3 is 15 amino acids. Germline values: CDR1 MGHDK, CDR2 SYGVNS. V trimming: 6 bases; J trimming: 8 bases; junction bases outside the gene matches: 15. The CDR3 DNA follows: TGTGCCAGCAGCGATTCTCAAATTGGGACAGTCGGCTACACCTTC. Encoded protein: CASSDSQIGTVGYTF.

This clone was recorded once. The chain recombines TRBV9 with TRBJ1-1; D might be TRBD1 (5 bases). Trimming pared 0 bases from V and 3 bases from J, leaving 15 bases between. The CDR3 spans 16 residues. Germline CDR1 is SGDLS and CDR2 is YYNGEE. CDR3 in amino acids: CASSVGRGPGDTEAFF. CDR3 in DNA: TGTGCCAGCAGCGTAGGAAGGGGCCCGGGAGACACTGAAGCTTTCTTT.

V and J are TRBV5-1 and TRBJ1-2, with unresolved D. Trimming left V 6 bases short and J 8 bases short, with 23 bases between. This CDR3 spans 15 amino acids. Germline V lookup: CDR1 SGHRS, CDR2 YFSETQ. The chain's CDR3 is CASTEKAEPARGYTF. CDR3 bases: TGCGCCAGCACCGAAAAGGCAGAACCAGCGAGGGGCTACACCTTC.

Only one count was recorded for this clone. J is TRBJ2-5 and V is TRBV15; 7 bases agree with TRBD2. Germline loops: CDR1 LNHNV, CDR2 YYDKDF (reference sequence). This CDR3 comprises 16 residues. Trimming took 0 bases from V and 3 from J; bases not matched to a gene: 7. The CDR3 protein is CATSRDFSSGEETQYF. The DNA of the CDR3 is TGTGCCACCAGCAGAGATTTTTCTAGCGGCGAAGAGACCCAGTACTTC.

Note on this clone: This CDR3 is also generated by other DNA sequences in the sample. The chain is built from TRBV2 and TRBJ1-1; no clear D gene. The length of the CDR3 is 10 residues. Trimming cost V 5 bases and J 7 bases, with 5 bases left between them. Germline V lookup: CDR1 SNHLY, CDR2 FYNNEI. The CDR3 here is CASSLGEAFF. Written as DNA, the CDR3 is TGTGCCAGCAGTCTAGGTGAAGCTTTCTTT.

This chain links TRBV5-4 with TRBJ1-2; 7 bases fit TRBD1. Trimming cost V 4 bases and J 0 bases; bases outside gene matches: 15. CDR1 is SGHNT, CDR2 YYREEE, per germline (reference sequence). This CDR3 is 18 amino acids long. DNA for the CDR3: TGTGCCAGCAGCCCCAATGGGCAGGGGGTGTTCTCTAACTATGGCTACACCTTC. Translation: CASSPNGQGVFSNYGYTF. Full variable domain (remainder filled in from reference TRBV5-4 and TRBJ1-2): ETGVTQSPTHLIKTRGQQVTLRCSSQSGHNTVSWYQQALGQGPQFIFQYYREEENGRGNFPPRFSGLQFPNYSSELNVNALELDDSALYLCASSPNGQGVFSNYGYTFGSGTRLTVV.

This rearrangement joins TRBV7-3 to TRBJ2-3, with a weak D call TRBD2 (5 bases). Germline V gene data show CDR1 as SGHTA and CDR2 as FQGTGA. V gave up 1 base and J gave up 3 bases, with 14 bases separating them. The CDR3 covers 16 residues. The CDR3 bases are TGTGCCAGCAGCTTAAAAGCGAGCGAGCGGACAGATACGCAGTATTTT. Protein product: CASSLKASERTDTQYF.

This chain uses TRBV24-1 with TRBJ2-2, with D possibly being TRBD1 (5 bases). The CDR3 loop spans 15 amino acids. V lost 4 bases to trimming and J lost 3 bases, with 11 bases between them. Germline V lookup: CDR1 KGHDR, CDR2 SFDVKD. CDR3 protein: CATSDRQQHTGELFF. CDR3 nucleotide sequence: TGTGCCACCAGTGACAGACAGCAACACACCGGGGAGCTGTTTTTT.

The chain joins TRBV4-2 to TRBJ1-3, with D hard to call. Trimming cost V 0 bases and J 4 bases, with 16 bases left between them. The CDR3 has 17 residues. Germline CDR1 and CDR2: LGHNA and YNFKEQ. CDR3 sequence (DNA): TGTGCCAGCAGCCAAGATTTAAATGCGAATCTCGGAAACACCATATATTTT. Protein sequence: CASSQDLNANLGNTIYF.

The V call is TRBV29-1, the J call TRBJ2-5; 9 bases map to TRBD2. Germline values: CDR1 SQVTM, CDR2 ANQGSEA. Losses at the gene ends were 7 bases for V and 5 bases for J; bases not matched to a gene: 5. The length of the CDR3 is 12 residues. The DNA of the CDR3 is TGCAGCGAGACTAGCGGAGGGGAGACCCAGTACTTC. Its translation is CSETSGGETQYF.

This clone was recorded once. The rearrangement uses TRBV28 and TRBJ1-5; no clear D gene. The germline gives CDR1 MDHEN, CDR2 SYDVKM. V was cut by 4 bases and J by 4 bases, with 14 bases left in between. The CDR3 runs to 15 residues. The CDR3 DNA reads TGTGCCAGCAGTTCCGTATCGGTTCTTAATCAGCCCCAGCATTTT. Amino acids: CASSSVSVLNQPQHF.

V is TRBV5-4 and J is TRBJ1-1, with a weak D call TRBD1 (5 bases). V lost 0 bases to trimming and J lost 5 bases, with 11 bases between them. Per the germline V gene, CDR1 is SGHNT and CDR2 is YYREEE (reference sequence). This CDR3 comprises 14 residues. The DNA for the CDR3 is TGTGCCAGCAGCTTGGTTGGGGGGGGGACTGAAGCTTTCTTT. This sequence encodes CASSLVGGGTEAFF. Drawing the rest from reference TRBV5-4 and TRBJ1-1, the complete variable domain is ETGVTQSPTHLIKTRGQQVTLRCSSQSGHNTVSWYQQALGQGPQFIFQYYREEENGRGNFPPRFSGLQFPNYSSELNVNALELDDSALYLCASSLVGGGTEAFFGQGTRLTVV.

This clone appeared a single time. The chain recombines TRBV7-2 with TRBJ2-7, with D perhaps TRBD1 (5 bases). The CDR3 is 14 residues long. CDR1 SGHTA and CDR2 FQGNSA come from the germline V gene. Trimming removed 1 base from V and 2 bases from J, with 9 bases in between. The CDR3 loop is CASSLGQNPYEQYF. DNA for the CDR3: TGTGCCAGCAGCTTAGGACAGAACCCCTACGAGCAGTACTTC.

The rearrangement joins TRBV21-1 to TRBJ2-1; TRBD2 reflects the table's D call only, with no check against the DNA. TRBV21-1 is a listed pseudogene. The CDR3 runs to 19 residues. The CDR3 region has the DNA TGTGCCAGCACCTACGATTCGAATTTAGCGGGGGCCGGTTACAATGAGCAGTTCTTC. It codes for CASTYDSNLAGAGYNEQFF.

V usage is TRBV4-3 and J usage is TRBJ2-7; TRBD1 matches at 8 bases. Trimming cost V 0 bases and J 3 bases; bases outside gene matches: 4. The germline V gene has CDR1 LGHNA and CDR2 YSLEER. The CDR3 is 15 amino acids. DNA for the CDR3: TGCGCCAGCAGCCAAGAATACGGACAGGGCTACGAGCAGTACTTC. Its protein is CASSQEYGQGYEQYF.

The rearrangement links TRBV4-1 to TRBJ2-7; TRBD1 might be the D (6 bases). The V gene lost 1 base and the J gene lost 4 bases, with 17 bases spanning the gap. CDR1 and CDR2 (germline): MGHRA, YSYEKL. This CDR3 contains 16 residues. The CDR3 is CASSQAIGQPLYEQYF. DNA for the CDR3: TGCGCCAGCAGCCAAGCGATCGGACAGCCTTTATACGAGCAGTACTTC.